This TCR beta chain was identified in a study of blood T cell repertoires in COVID-19. The overall study: Samples of COVID-19 (acute and convalescent) were obtained from the United States, Italy and Spain. Sample material is recorded as cDNA or gDNA derived from T cells, B-cell-depleted T cells, or PBMCs.

Trimming took off 10 bases at V and 2 bases at J, with 15 bases between the two ends. The CDR3 is 14 residues long. The germline gives CDR1 MDHEN, CDR2 SYDVKM. In the original workflow: Counts of nucleated cells, estimated from reference gene primer amplification, were obtained. Using immunoSEQ multiplex PCR, the repertoire was profiled, and TCRdb retains in-frame clones only, with some absent. V, J and clone size are those of that table, while D and trimming were read from the DNA. The sample has some 390,000 clones, around 87% seen once. This chain joins TRBV28 and TRBJ1-3; weak D call: TRBD1 (5 bases). The source of this sequence is a human donor in a cohort sampled during active COVID-19. The sequenced sample was peripheral blood. DNA for the CDR3: TGTGCCACCGTCTTCGGGGGACCTGGAAACACCATATATTTT. Protein product: CATVFGGPGNTIYF.